The present TCR beta chain was sequenced within a study of a mutant IDH1 vaccine in newly diagnosed glioma (dated by TCRdb to the early 2020s). As for the study more broadly: Vaccination started 4-6 weeks after radiotherapy alone, or was given together with temozolomide cycles in the groups whose treatment included chemotherapy. Of the 25 to 35 patients who were treated, about 62% were male and around 40% were female, and the mean age was around 40 years. Before enrollment, patients had received standard therapy of radiotherapy alone, temozolomide alone, or radiochemotherapy with temozolomide; most received the combination. The week-35 safety follow-up took place at visit V12, and the week-47 end of study took place at visit V13. Peripheral blood samples were drawn at six visits, namely V03 (baseline), V05, V07, V10, V12 and V13. Longitudinal TCRB deep sequencing was performed for about two dozen treated patients wherever samples were available for exploratory analyses. What the authors observed across the whole study: Vaccine-induced immune responses across multiple MHC alleles were detected in approximately 94% of patients. Pseudoprogression seemed to be unrelated to changes in the top peripheral T cell clonotypes found by TCRB sequencing. The authors stated that sample limitations prevented analyses of patient blood samples from being reproduced. Availability determined which PBMC samples were chosen for TCRB deep sequencing.

Library method: the immunoSEQ multiplex PCR assay. Following the manufacturer's protocol, the hsTCRB Kit was used to amplify rearranged TCR beta chain sequences. TCRB libraries were sequenced on an Illumina MiSeq. In the original analysis: The kit vendor's proprietary platform handled demultiplexing, trimming and gene mapping. The clones in this table, taken by TCRdb from immuneACCESS, are in-frame only. Not every clone is retained; where verified, under half of the shortfall comes from an unresolved V gene, and the cause of the rest is unknown. V, J and clone size were drawn from that table, and D and trimming were deduced from the DNA. The sample table shows tens of thousands of clones, and roughly 80% are seen once. The top ten hold 5% to 7% of the sample. This clone was seen a handful of times. No cognate antigen has been identified for it. No base quality information exists; no much larger clone differs at one position.

The time point tag for this specimen amounts to: week 35, safety follow-up. A 20-mer mutant IDH1 peptide at 300 micrograms in Montanide made up each vaccine dose, which was injected subcutaneously together with topical imiquimod. Patients received eight vaccinations in weeks 1, 3, 5, 7, 11, 15, 19 and 23, corresponding to visits V03 through V10. The donors had newly diagnosed IDH1-mutant astrocytomas of WHO grade 3 or 4 that showed loss of nuclear ATRX. The samples were drawn from NOA16, a multicentre, single-arm, open-label phase I trial in Germany that tested a mutant IDH1 peptide vaccine in humans for the first time. Genomic DNA for TCRB sequencing was isolated from EDTA blood with the DNeasy Blood and Tissue Kit. CDR1 and CDR2, per the germline V gene, are LGHNA and YSLEER. Measured from the cysteine to the phenylalanine, the CDR3 is 15 residues long. Only the CDR3 DNA is retained, 45 bases long and in frame from the first base. Trimming at the junction amounts to 1 base on V and 3 bases on J, and the germline ends lie 9 bases apart.

This chain joins TRBV4-3 to TRBJ1-4; the best D guess is TRBD1, with 6 bases matching. The sequencing here drew on PBMCs, taken from a glioma patient whose treatment included an IDH1 peptide vaccine. The origin of this receptor is a man aged 40-49 years with glioma. The DNA is as follows: TGCGCCAGCAGCCAAGCGGGACACTCTAATGAAAAACTGTTTTTT. Its translation is CASSQAGHSNEKLFF.